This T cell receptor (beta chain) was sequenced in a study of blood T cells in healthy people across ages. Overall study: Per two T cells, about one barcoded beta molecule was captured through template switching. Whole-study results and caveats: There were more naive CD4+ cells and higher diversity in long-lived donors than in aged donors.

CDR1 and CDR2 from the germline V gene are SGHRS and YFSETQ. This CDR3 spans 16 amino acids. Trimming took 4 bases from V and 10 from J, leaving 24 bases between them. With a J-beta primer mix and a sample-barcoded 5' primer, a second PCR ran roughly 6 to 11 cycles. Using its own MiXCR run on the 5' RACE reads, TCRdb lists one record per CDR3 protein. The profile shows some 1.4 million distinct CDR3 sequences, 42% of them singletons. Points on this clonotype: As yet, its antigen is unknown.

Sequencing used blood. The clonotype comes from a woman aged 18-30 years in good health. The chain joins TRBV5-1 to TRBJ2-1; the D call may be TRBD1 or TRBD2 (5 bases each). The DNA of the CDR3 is TGCGCCAGCAGCCCCAGGGACCTGGAAGTCGTCGGGGAGCAGTTCTTC. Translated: CASSPRDLEVVGEQFF.